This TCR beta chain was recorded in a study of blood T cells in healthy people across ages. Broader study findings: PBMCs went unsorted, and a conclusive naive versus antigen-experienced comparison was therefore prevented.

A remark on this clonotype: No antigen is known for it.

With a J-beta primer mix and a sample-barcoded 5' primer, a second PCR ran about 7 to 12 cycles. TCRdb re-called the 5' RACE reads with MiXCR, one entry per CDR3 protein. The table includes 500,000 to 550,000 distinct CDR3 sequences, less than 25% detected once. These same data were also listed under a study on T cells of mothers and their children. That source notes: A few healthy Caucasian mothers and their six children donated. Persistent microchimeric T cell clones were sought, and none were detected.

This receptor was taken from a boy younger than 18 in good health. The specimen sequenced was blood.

CDR3 DNA: TGTGCCAGCAGCGTAGAAGTTAGCGGGTTCCGTAATGAGCAGTTCTTC. Translating it yields CASSVEVSGFRNEQFF. The gene calls are TRBV9 and TRBJ2-1; TRBD2 agrees at 7 bases. From germline, CDR1 is SGDLS and CDR2 YYNGEE. This CDR3 has 16 amino acids. V trimming: 0 bases; J trimming: 7 bases; junction bases outside the gene matches: 10. Using reference TRBV9 and TRBJ2-1 for the parts outside the CDR3, the full variable domain is DSGVTQTPKHLITATGQRVTLRCSPRSGDLSVYWYQQSLDQGLQFLIQYYNGEERAKGNILERFSAQQFPDLHSELNLSSLELGDSALYFCASSVEVSGFRNEQFFGPGTRLTVL.